This TCR beta chain is from a study of CXCR3-negative and CXCR3-positive naive CD8 T cells (dated by TCRdb to between 2019 and 2020). For the wider study: Approximately 130 million TRB reads were obtained in total, roughly 1.5 +/- 0.3 million reads per library. Data from ten to twelve donors, pooled across two independent experiments, went into the diversity and physicochemical repertoire analyses. For the TRBV-TRBJ cluster analysis, the naive subsets came from a handful of donors, while the memory cells came from 3 donors. On the study overall, not on this receptor specifically: Similar TRBV-TRBJ usage was shown by naive CXCR3-negative and CXCR3-positive cells from the same donor, whereas distinct patterns were shown by memory cells. Compared with CXCR3-negative naive cells, CXCR3-positive naive cells had TRB CDR3s with higher hydrophobicity (lower Kidera factor 4), lower energy, and higher strength and volume indices. Freshly isolated PBMCs were used for most assays because CXCR3 expression partially decreased after cryopreservation. Because surface CD5, which has been linked to self-reactivity in mice, was comparable between naive subsets, TCR interaction strength was also inferred from TRB CDR3 physicochemical properties. Both naive subsets had comparably high repertoire diversity, while memory CD8+ T cells had much lower repertoire diversity.

For each CD8+ T cell subset, flow sorting was done in triplicate, and 310,000 or so cells per subset went directly into RLT lysis buffer. Naive CD8+ T cells were defined stringently as CD45RO-CCR7+CD27+CD95- to exclude memory contaminants. Standard density gradient centrifugation was used to isolate peripheral blood mononuclear cells from buffy coats. A FACSAria III was used to flow-sort naive CXCR3-negative and CXCR3-positive CD8+ T cells. Total RNA was extracted from sorted cells with an RNeasy Mini Kit. CDR1 and CDR2, looked up from the germline V gene (reference sequence), are PRHDT and FYEKMQ. The CDR3 covers 13 residues, taking in both the cysteine and the phenylalanine. No DNA is given. Sequencing used a NextSeq 550. The Human TCR Profiling Kit (MiLaboratory) was used to make UMI-labeled 5' RACE TRB cDNA libraries. cDNA synthesis used the entire amount of extracted RNA, and PCR amplification then used the entire amount of cDNA produced. The libraries were made side by side, with each library going through the same number of PCR cycles. In the authors' own workflow: With a minimum of two reads required per UMI, MIGEC and MiXCR pulled out about 57,000 +/- 9,900 unique UMI-labeled TRB cDNA molecules from each library. Each library averaged 40,000 +/- 10,000 functional in-frame TRB CDR3 nucleotide clonotypes without stop codons. Diversity metrics, including normalized Shannon-Wiener and Chao1, were computed in VDJtools after downsampling to 5000 UMI-labeled TRB molecules per sample. VDJtools computed clonotype-size-weighted physicochemical properties of the central five CDR3 residues: interaction energy, strength, volume and Kidera factor 4. TCRdb reprocessed the reads, reporting each CDR3 protein sequence once and no DNA. In this record, the V and J calls reflect TCRdb's handling and not the investigators' own analysis. The sample's clone listing holds over 70,000 distinct CDR3 sequences. Of the sample, 0.5% to 0.6% falls within the top ten clones.

About this clonotype: Its antigen remains unidentified.

This sequence originates from a human donor in good health. Some clones in this sample may be carry-over from other donors' samples. The chain is assembled from TRBV13 and TRBJ2-2. Sequenced input: naive CXCR3+ CD8+ T cells from blood. The sample's cell subset or site label, in plain terms: CD45RO-CCR7+CD27+CD95- naive CD8+ T cells expressing CXCR3 (TNR3+). The CDR3 in this case is CASSWESTGELFF.